The TCR beta chain described here comes from a study of cytomegalovirus exposure and HLA in healthy donors. Overall study: HLA-typed donors were the source of about 85 million unique TCRs, which an early data release held.

Germline values: CDR1 SGHRS, CDR2 YFSETQ. Trimming at V came to 3 bases and at J to 2 bases, leaving 7 bases not matched to a gene. The CDR3 runs 16 residues. For this clone: What it recognizes is unknown.

Study-wide results and limits: One variant, a missense change in DCLRE1C, was linked in a later analysis to TCR beta V- and J-gene trimming.

A multiplex PCR was run with 60 Vbeta primers and 13 Jbeta primers. Clones were read by immunoSEQ multiplex PCR, and TCRdb kept only the in-frame ones, dropping some. The sample contains 150,000 to 200,000 clones, 68% of which appear only once. The sequenced material came from PBMCs. The clonotype comes from a man younger than 40 in good health and CMV-seropositive. The V and J genes are TRBV5-1 and TRBJ2-5; 10 nucleotides agree with TRBD2. CDR3 amino acids: CASSSPGLAPQETQYF. The CDR3 nucleotides read TGCGCCAGCAGCTCACCGGGACTAGCGCCTCAAGAGACCCAGTACTTC.